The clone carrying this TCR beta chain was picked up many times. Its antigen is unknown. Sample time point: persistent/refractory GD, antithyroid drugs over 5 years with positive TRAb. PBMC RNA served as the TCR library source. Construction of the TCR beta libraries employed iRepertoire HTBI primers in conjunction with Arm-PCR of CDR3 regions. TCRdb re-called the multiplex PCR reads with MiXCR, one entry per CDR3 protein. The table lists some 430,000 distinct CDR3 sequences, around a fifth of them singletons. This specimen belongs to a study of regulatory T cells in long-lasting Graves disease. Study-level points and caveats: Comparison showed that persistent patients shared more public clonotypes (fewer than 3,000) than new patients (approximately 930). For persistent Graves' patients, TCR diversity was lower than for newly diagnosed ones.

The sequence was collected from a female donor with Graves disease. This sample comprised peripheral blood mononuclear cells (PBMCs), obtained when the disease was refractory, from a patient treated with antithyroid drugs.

The CDR3 nucleotides are TGTGCCAGCAGTTTCGCCGCAGGGGGGGGCCAAGAGACCCAGTACTTC. This translates into CASSFAAGGGQETQYF. The chain combines TRBV12-3 or TRBV12-4 with TRBJ2-5; D tentatively fits TRBD1 or TRBD2 (7 bases each). V was pared by 3 bases and J by 1 base, with 15 bases between. The CDR3 loop spans 16 amino acids.